The source of this T cell receptor (beta chain) is a study of blood T cell repertoires in COVID-19. Study overall: The samples span acute and convalescent COVID-19 from the United States, Italy and Spain.

Trimming cost V 4 bases and J 1 base, with 11 bases left between them. The CDR3 totals 14 residues. CDR1 SGHRS and CDR2 YFSETQ come from the germline V gene. The assay was immunoSEQ multiplex PCR, and TCRdb's table has in-frame clones only and misses some. In the table there are 100,000 to 150,000 clones, approximately 82% of which are singletons. This TCR was sampled from a woman between 45 and 60 years old with acute or convalescent COVID-19. J is TRBJ2-5 and V is TRBV5-1, with D tentatively TRBD2 (6 bases). What was sequenced was peripheral blood. The CDR3 DNA reads as TGCGCCAGCAGCCCCGGGAGTACCCAAGAGACCCAGTACTTC. Protein: CASSPGSTQETQYF. Looking up the rest from reference TRBV5-1 and TRBJ2-5 gives the full variable domain: KAGVTQTPRYLIKTRGQQVTLSCSPISGHRSVSWYQQTPGQGLQFLFEYFSETQRNKGNFPGRFSGRQFSNSRSEMNVSTLELGDSALYLCASSPGSTQETQYFGPGTRLLVL.